Below, 25 T cell receptor beta chains from the same sample are listed, as sequenced in a study of shared clonotypes between healthy human individuals. The naive CD8 subset, CD45RO-negative cells positively selected for CCR7, excluded terminally differentiated effector memory CD45RA+ cells. Generated by immunoSEQ multiplex PCR, the TCRdb table keeps only in-frame clones and is missing some. Of roughly 2,000,000 clones listed, 90% to 95% are singletons. Sequenced input: naive CD8+ T cells from PBMCs. These receptors originate from a man aged 18-30 years in good health. Some clones in this sample may be carry-over from other donors' samples.

For this clone: Distinct nucleotide sequences in the sample also encode this CDR3. This chain connects TRBV27 to TRBJ2-7; 9 nucleotides match TRBD1. V lost 3 bases and J lost 3; bases outside the gene matches: 6. This CDR3 spans 15 amino acids. Germline V gene sequence: CDR1 MNHEY, CDR2 SMNVEV (reference sequence). The CDR3 is CASSLRGQGLYEQYF. The CDR3 region has the DNA TGTGCCAGCAGTTTGCGGGGACAGGGACTCTACGAGCAGTACTTC.

The V gene is TRBV7-9, the J gene TRBJ2-5, with unresolved D. The CDR3 spans 13 residues. Germline V gene lookup returns CDR1 SEHNR and CDR2 FQNEAQ (reference sequence). The ends were cut back, 7 bases at V and 3 bases at J, with 12 bases in the middle. CDR3 protein: CASTWGGEETQYF. CDR3 sequence (DNA): TGTGCCAGCACCTGGGGTGGGGAAGAGACCCAGTACTTC.

This sequence joins TRBV27 and TRBJ2-7; weak D call: TRBD1 (6 bases). Trimming took off 5 bases at V and 5 bases at J, with 10 bases between the two ends. Germline CDR1 is MNHEY and CDR2 is SMNVEV (reference sequence). The CDR3 is 12 residues long. In DNA form, the CDR3 reads TGTGCCAGCAGTGCCAGGGGCAACGAGCAGTACTTC. Encoded protein: CASSARGNEQYF.

V usage is TRBV27 and J usage is TRBJ1-1; no firm D call. Germline V gene lookup returns CDR1 MNHEY and CDR2 SMNVEV (reference sequence). The CDR3 has 13 amino acids. Between the trimmed V and J ends, which lost 2 bases and 3 bases, there was a span of 7 bases. This chain's CDR3 is CASSLGIHTEAFF. The CDR3 DNA reads TGTGCCAGCAGTTTAGGGATACACACTGAAGCTTTCTTT.

V usage is TRBV18 and J usage is TRBJ2-7; either TRBD1 or TRBD2 may supply D (5 bases each). This CDR3 spans 16 amino acids. V shed 3 bases and J shed 3 bases, with 18 bases lying between them. Germline V lookup: CDR1 KGHSH, CDR2 LQKENI. CDR3 bases: TGTGCCAGCTCACCGGGACCGGAGGAGCTCCACTACGAGCAGTACTTC. Translated: CASSPGPEELHYEQYF.

The V gene is TRBV5-1, the J gene TRBJ2-1, with D unresolved. CDR1 is SGHRS, CDR2 YFSETQ, per germline. The V gene lost 2 bases and the J gene lost 2 bases, with 5 bases spanning the gap. The CDR3 consists of 13 residues. The CDR3 reads CASSFLPYNEQFF. In DNA, the CDR3 is TGCGCCAGCAGCTTCCTACCCTACAATGAGCAGTTCTTC.

The V call is TRBV27, the J call TRBJ2-5; 7 bases are a match to TRBD2. The CDR3 sequence is 14 residues long. The J segment lost 0 bases and the V segment lost 5 bases, leaving 3 bases of the junction unmatched. The germline gives CDR1 MNHEY, CDR2 SMNVEV (reference sequence). The CDR3, as DNA: TGTGCCAGCAGTGGGGGGGGATACCAAGAGACCCAGTACTTC. Its protein is CASSGGGYQETQYF.

This clone was detected once. Different DNA sequences within this sample yield the same CDR3. V and J are TRBV19 and TRBJ1-2, with D perhaps matching TRBD1 (5 bases). V lost 3 bases and J 4 bases, leaving 9 bases between the germline ends. The CDR3 runs 13 residues. Germline CDR1 is LNHDA and CDR2 is SQIVND (reference sequence). CDR3 amino acids: CASSIRQFYGYTF. The DNA of the CDR3 is TGTGCCAGTAGTATCCGACAGTTCTATGGCTACACCTTC.

The chain employs TRBV6-4 and TRBJ2-2, with D possibly TRBD1 on 6 matching bases. Germline lookup yields CDR1 MRHNA and CDR2 SNTAGT. The CDR3 contains 15 residues. V was cut by 0 bases and J by 2 bases, with 7 bases left in between. Written as DNA, the CDR3 is TGTGCCAGCAGTGACTCGGGACAAAACACCGGGGAGCTGTTTTTT. Protein sequence: CASSDSGQNTGELFF.

The chain combines TRBV5-6 with TRBJ1-4; 7 bases match TRBD1. CDR3 length equals 15 residues. J lost 7 bases, V lost 0 bases, and 6 bases had no gene match. From germline, CDR1 is SGHDT and CDR2 YYEEEE. The CDR3 region has the DNA TGTGCCAGCAGCTTGGAGCAGGGGGGCTTTGAAAAACTGTTTTTT. Encoded protein: CASSLEQGGFEKLFF.

The chain couples TRBV19 to TRBJ1-4, with D perhaps matching TRBD1 (6 bases). Germline CDR1 and CDR2: LNHDA and SQIVND (reference sequence). The CDR3 loop spans 15 amino acids. Trimming shortened V by 9 bases and J by 2 bases, and 16 bases separated the two germline ends. DNA for the CDR3: TGTGCCAGCAGCCCGCGACAGGTTACTAATGAAAAACTGTTTTTT. This translates into CASSPRQVTNEKLFF. The variable domain in full, with the rest retrieved from reference TRBV19 and TRBJ1-4, is DGGITQSPKYLFRKEGQNVTLSCEQNLNHDAMYWYRQDPGQGLRLIYYSQIVNDFQKGDIAEGYSVSREKKESFPLTVTSAQKNPTAFYLCASSPRQVTNEKLFFGSGTQLSVL.

The J gene is TRBJ1-1, the V gene TRBV5-5; D remains ambiguous. Trimming pared 1 base from V and 3 bases from J, leaving 10 bases between. The germline gives CDR1 SGHKS, CDR2 YYEKEE (reference sequence). The CDR3 covers 14 residues. The CDR3 coding sequence is TGTGCCAGCAGCTTGACTCCAGAGGACACTGAAGCTTTCTTT. Its translation: CASSLTPEDTEAFF.

The chain's CDR3 is CASSYAGQGGYGYTF. The CDR3 DNA follows: TGTGCCAGCAGTTACGCGGGACAGGGAGGCTATGGCTACACCTTC. This sequence joins TRBV6-5 and TRBJ1-2; 9 positions agree with TRBD1. CDR1 and CDR2 (germline): MNHEY, SVGAGI. The J segment lost 4 bases and the V segment lost 2 bases, leaving 5 bases of the junction unmatched. The CDR3 totals 15 residues.

The J gene is TRBJ2-2, the V gene TRBV28; tentatively, D is TRBD1 (5 bases). The CDR3 covers 13 residues. The V end lost 5 bases, the J end lost 4 bases, and 8 bases lay between the germline ends. Germline assignment: CDR1 MDHEN and CDR2 SYDVKM. The CDR3 sequence is CASSQGGTGELFF. In nucleotides, the CDR3 is TGTGCCAGCAGTCAGGGTGGCACCGGGGAGCTGTTTTTT.

The chain employs TRBV4-2 and TRBJ2-7; TRBD2 matches 9 bases. V shed 0 bases and J 1 base; nucleotides not matched to a gene: 7. In germline, CDR1 is LGHNA, CDR2 YNFKEQ. This CDR3 spans 17 amino acids. CDR3 region: CASSQEMVTSGSYEQYF. The CDR3 DNA sequence: TGTGCCAGCAGCCAAGAAATGGTGACTAGCGGATCCTACGAGCAGTACTTC.

This chain links TRBV4-2 with TRBJ1-2, with TRBD1 as a possible D gene (5 bases). CDR3 length equals 15 residues. Germline lookup yields CDR1 LGHNA and CDR2 YNFKEQ. V was shortened by 4 bases and J by 0 bases, with 12 bases between the two germline ends. The CDR3 reads CASSPYRNANYGYTF. CDR3 coding DNA: TGTGCCAGCAGCCCTTACAGGAACGCTAACTATGGCTACACCTTC.

V and J are TRBV10-3 and TRBJ1-3; TRBD1 is a possible D gene (6 bases). CDR3 length: 14 amino acids. Germline lookup yields CDR1 ENHRY and CDR2 SYGVKD. Trimming left V 6 bases short and J 8 bases short, with 17 bases between. CDR3 protein: CAIREGHQVHTIYF. Written as DNA, the CDR3 is TGTGCCATCAGGGAGGGACATCAGGTCCACACCATATATTTT.

The J gene is TRBJ2-3, the V gene TRBV7-8, with 10 bases aligning to TRBD2. CDR1 SGHVS and CDR2 FQNEAQ come from the germline V gene. The CDR3 spans 17 residues. Germline trimming cut 5 bases from V and 4 bases from J; bases unmatched to any gene: 12. The CDR3 DNA reads as TGTGCCAGCAGCCAGGCCTCCGGGACTAGCGTCTCAGATACGCAGTATTTT. Translated: CASSQASGTSVSDTQYF.

The chain links TRBV7-9 to TRBJ2-5, with TRBD1 identical over 7 bases. TRBJ2-7 explains the end of the DNA better; the J call may be wrong. Germline V gene lookup returns CDR1 SEHNR and CDR2 FQNEAQ (reference sequence). The CDR3 is 13 amino acids. CDR3 DNA: TGTGCCAGCAGCCCGGGACAGCTCGACGAGCAGTACTTC. Translated: CASSPGQLDEQYF.

The CDR3 DNA is TGTGCCAGCAGCCAAACTAGCGGCAAGGGCAATGAGCAGTTCTTC. Encoded protein: CASSQTSGKGNEQFF. The chain has TRBV4-2 and TRBJ2-1; 8 bases are shared with TRBD2. CDR3 length equals 15 residues. From germline, CDR1 is LGHNA and CDR2 YNFKEQ. Unmatched junction bases numbered 6, after V lost 2 bases and J lost 6 bases.

V and J are TRBV9 and TRBJ2-1, with 10 bases aligning to TRBD2. CDR1 and CDR2 (germline): SGDLS, YYNGEE. This CDR3 region has 16 residues. The ends lost 0 bases at V and 8 bases at J; junction bases unmatched: 8. The CDR3 loop reads CASSVGSAGGPDEQFF. CDR3 DNA sequence: TGTGCCAGCAGCGTAGGCTCAGCGGGAGGGCCAGATGAGCAGTTCTTC. Full variable domain (outside the CDR3, taken from reference TRBV9 and TRBJ2-1): DSGVTQTPKHLITATGQRVTLRCSPRSGDLSVYWYQQSLDQGLQFLIQYYNGEERAKGNILERFSAQQFPDLHSELNLSSLELGDSALYFCASSVGSAGGPDEQFFGPGTRLTVL.

This clone appeared a single time. The same CDR3 arises from other DNA sequences in this sample as well. This chain joins TRBV11-2 and TRBJ2-7, with no clear D. Trimming pared 1 base from V and 4 bases from J, leaving 8 bases between. This CDR3 spans 13 amino acids. In germline, CDR1 is SGHAT, CDR2 FQNNGV. Here the CDR3 DNA reads TGTGCCAGCAGCTTAGGCACTCGGTACGAGCAGTACTTC. Translation gives CASSLGTRYEQYF.

The chain uses TRBV6-5 and TRBJ1-2, with D possibly matching TRBD1 (5 bases). CDR1 and CDR2 from the germline V gene are MNHEY and SVGAGI. The CDR3 contains 13 residues. The ends were cut back, 2 bases at V and 6 bases at J, with 10 bases in the middle. In DNA form, the CDR3 reads TGTGCCAGCAGTTACGGTGGAGGGGATGGCTACACCTTC. Protein sequence: CASSYGGGDGYTF.

The rearrangement uses TRBV19 and TRBJ2-1, with 10 positions matching TRBD2. Germline CDR1 is LNHDA and CDR2 is SQIVND (reference sequence). V trimming: 10 bases; J trimming: 9 bases; junction bases outside the gene matches: 12. This CDR3 region has 14 residues. The CDR3 coding sequence is TGTGCCACCTCCCATTGGGGACTAGCGCCTGAGCAGTTCTTC. This gives the protein CATSHWGLAPEQFF.

To note about this clone: Additional DNA sequences in this sample encode the identical CDR3. The chain links TRBV14 to TRBJ2-1; D is ambiguous. The germline V gene encodes CDR1 SGHDN and CDR2 FVKESK. The CDR3 is made up of 13 amino acids. The germline V and J ends were trimmed by 4 bases and 0 bases, with 4 bases remaining between them. The CDR3 loop is CASSLSSYNEQFF. DNA of the CDR3: TGTGCCAGCAGCCTGTCCTCCTACAATGAGCAGTTCTTC.